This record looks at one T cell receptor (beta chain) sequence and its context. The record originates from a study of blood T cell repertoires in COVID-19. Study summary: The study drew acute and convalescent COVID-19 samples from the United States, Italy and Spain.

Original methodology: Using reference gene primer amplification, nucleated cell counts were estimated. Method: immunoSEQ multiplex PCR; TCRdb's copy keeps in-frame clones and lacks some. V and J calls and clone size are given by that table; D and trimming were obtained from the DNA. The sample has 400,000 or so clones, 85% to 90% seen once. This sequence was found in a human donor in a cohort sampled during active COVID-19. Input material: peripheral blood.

CDR3 DNA sequence: TGTGCTAGTGGTTCCGGACAGGGGGACGTTGACGAGCAGTACTTC. Its protein is CASGSGQGDVDEQYF. This chain uses TRBV12-5 with TRBJ2-7; 10 nucleotides match TRBD1. Losses at the gene ends were 4 bases for V and 5 bases for J; bases not matched to a gene: 8. Germline lookup yields CDR1 LGHNT and CDR2 FRNRAP. The CDR3 has 15 amino acids.